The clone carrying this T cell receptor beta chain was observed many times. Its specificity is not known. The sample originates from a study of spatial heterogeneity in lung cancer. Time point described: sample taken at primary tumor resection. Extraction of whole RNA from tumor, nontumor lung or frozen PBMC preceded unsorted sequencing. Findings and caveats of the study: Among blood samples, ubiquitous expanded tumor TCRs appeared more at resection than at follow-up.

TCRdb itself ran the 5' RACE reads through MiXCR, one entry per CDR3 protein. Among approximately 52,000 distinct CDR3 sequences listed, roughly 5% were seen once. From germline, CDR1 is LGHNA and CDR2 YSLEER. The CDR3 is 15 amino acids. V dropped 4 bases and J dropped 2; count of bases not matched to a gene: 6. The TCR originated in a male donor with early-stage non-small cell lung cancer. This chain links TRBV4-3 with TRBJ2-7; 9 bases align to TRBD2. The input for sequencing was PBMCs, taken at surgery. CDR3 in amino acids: CASSLGASGTYEQYF. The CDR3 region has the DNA TGCGCCAGCAGCCTCGGGGCTAGCGGGACCTACGAGCAGTACTTC.